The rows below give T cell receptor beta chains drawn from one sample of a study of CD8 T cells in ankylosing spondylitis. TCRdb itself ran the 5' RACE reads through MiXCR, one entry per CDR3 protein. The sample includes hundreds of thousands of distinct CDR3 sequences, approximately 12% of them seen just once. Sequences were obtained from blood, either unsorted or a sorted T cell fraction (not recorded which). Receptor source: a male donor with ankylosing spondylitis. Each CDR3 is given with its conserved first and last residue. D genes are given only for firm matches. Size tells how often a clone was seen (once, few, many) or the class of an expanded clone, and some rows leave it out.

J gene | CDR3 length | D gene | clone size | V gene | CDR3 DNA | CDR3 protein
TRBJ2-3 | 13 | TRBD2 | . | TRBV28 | TGTGCCAGCAGGCGGACTAGTGCAGATACGCAGTATTTT | CASRRTSADTQYF
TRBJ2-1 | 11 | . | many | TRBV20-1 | TGCAGTGCTACCGTTGTCTATGAGCAGTTCTTC | CSATVVYEQFF
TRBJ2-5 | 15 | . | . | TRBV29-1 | TGCAGCGTTGTGCCGTTCAGCCCTTCACAAGAGACCCAGTACTTC | CSVVPFSPSQETQYF
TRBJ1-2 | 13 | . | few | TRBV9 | TGTGCCAGCAGCGCCGCGCCTGGACTTGGCTACACCTTC | CASSAAPGLGYTF
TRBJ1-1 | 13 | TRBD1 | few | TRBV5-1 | TGCGCCAGCAGCTTGGGGGACAGGGCTAAAGCTTTCTTT | CASSLGDRAKAFF
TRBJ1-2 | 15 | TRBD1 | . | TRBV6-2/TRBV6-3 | TGTGCCAGCAGCTCCGGGACAGGGACCCTCTATGGCTACACCTTC | CASSSGTGTLYGYTF
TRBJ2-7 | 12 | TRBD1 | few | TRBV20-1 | TGCAGTGCTACCGACAGGGACCACGAGCAGTACTTC | CSATDRDHEQYF
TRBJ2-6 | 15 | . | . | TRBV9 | TGTGCCAGCAAGGCAGGTACCTCTGGGGCCAACGTCCTGACTTTC | CASKAGTSGANVLTF
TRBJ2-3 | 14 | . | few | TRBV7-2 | TGTGCCAGCAGCTTACAGTTGGGGTCAGATACGCAGTATTTT | CASSLQLGSDTQYF
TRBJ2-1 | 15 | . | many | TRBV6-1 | TGTGCCAGCAGTAGAACAGCTTTCTCCTACAATGAGCAGTTCTTC | CASSRTAFSYNEQFF
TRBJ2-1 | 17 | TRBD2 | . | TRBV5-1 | TGCGCCAGCAGCTTGGCCCCCACAGCGGGGGGGTACAATGAGCAGTTCTTC | CASSLAPTAGGYNEQFF
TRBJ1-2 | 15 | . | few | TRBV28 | TGTGCCAGCAGCCTCACCGGGACACCGGATGGAGGCTACACCTTC | CASSLTGTPDGGYTF
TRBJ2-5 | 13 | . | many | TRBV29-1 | TGCAGCGTTGATTTGCGGGGTACAGAGACCCAGTACTTC | CSVDLRGTETQYF
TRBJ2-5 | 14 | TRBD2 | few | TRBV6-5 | TGTGCCAGCAGTTCCCTTAGCGGGCCCGAGACCCAGTACTTC | CASSSLSGPETQYF
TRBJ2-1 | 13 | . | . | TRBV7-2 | TGTGCCAGCAGACTTGATACCTACAATGAGCAGTTCTTC | CASRLDTYNEQFF
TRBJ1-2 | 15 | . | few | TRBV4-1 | TGCGCCAGCAGCCAAGAGGGCAGGGTCGGGTATGGCTACACCTTC | CASSQEGRVGYGYTF